Shown below are 25 T cell receptor beta chains from a single sample sequenced in a study of beta chain features in type 1 diabetes. Investigators reverse transcribed all isolated RNA, so they sequenced expressed TCRB transcripts. The data were produced by immunoSEQ multiplex PCR, yet TCRdb's version contains in-frame clones alone and is incomplete. Found here are over 500,000 clones, about 16% of them singletons; the top ten hold around 0.1%. The sequenced sample was naive CD4+ T cells from blood. The receptors come from a man younger than 35 in good health.

This sequence joins TRBV4-1 and TRBJ1-5, with no clear D. The V and J ends lost 0 bases and 2 bases respectively, with 20 bases between them. Germline CDR1 reads MGHRA; CDR2 reads YSYEKL. The CDR3 covers 19 residues. The chain's CDR3 is CASSQDRGKTPAGNQPQHF. DNA of the CDR3: TGCGCCAGCAGCCAAGATCGCGGAAAAACCCCGGCAGGCAATCAGCCCCAGCATTTT.

This clone was picked up a small number of times. The rearrangement uses TRBV6-4 and TRBJ2-1; 8 nucleotides align to TRBD1. In germline, CDR1 is MRHNA, CDR2 SNTAGT. This CDR3 contains 15 residues. Unmatched junction bases numbered 7, after V lost 3 bases and J lost 6 bases. CDR3 sequence: CASSEGQARGNEQFF. The DNA of the CDR3 is TGTGCCAGCAGTGAGGGACAGGCCCGAGGCAATGAGCAGTTCTTC.

This clone turned up a few times. The chain is built from TRBV5-4 and TRBJ2-1, with 14 positions matching TRBD2. Germline CDR1 is SGHNT and CDR2 is YYREEE (reference sequence). V shed 3 bases and J 7 bases; nucleotides not matched to a gene: 9. This CDR3 comprises 17 residues. The CDR3 DNA follows: TGTGCCAGCAGCTCAGGACGGGGACTAGCGGGAGCGAATGAGCAGTTCTTC. Protein product: CASSSGRGLAGANEQFF.

This clone showed up just a few times. The chain uses TRBV25-1 and TRBJ1-3; tentative D call: TRBD1 (5 bases). This CDR3 comprises 15 residues. The germline V and J ends were trimmed by 6 bases and 5 bases, with 17 bases remaining between them. CDR1 and CDR2 from the germline V gene are MGHDK and SYGVNS. Written as DNA, the CDR3 is TGTGCCAGCAGCCCCCCTTGGGGGGGGAGAAACACCATATATTTT. Translation gives CASSPPWGGRNTIYF.

This clone has just a few counts. Different DNA sequences within this sample yield the same CDR3. The chain carries TRBV9 and TRBJ2-5, with unresolved D. CDR1 and CDR2 (germline): SGDLS, YYNGEE. This CDR3 is 13 amino acids long. V lost 2 bases and J lost 3, with 8 bases in between. In DNA, the CDR3 is TGTGCCAGCAGCGTTGGCGGAGAAGAGACCCAGTACTTC. Amino acids: CASSVGGEETQYF.

J is TRBJ2-5 and V is TRBV10-3, with 8 nucleotides matching TRBD1. The end of the DNA is better explained by TRBJ2-7, so the J call may be wrong. In germline, CDR1 is ENHRY, CDR2 SYGVKD. CDR3 length: 13 amino acids. The DNA of the CDR3 is TGTGCCATCAGTGGGGACAGGCCCTACGAGCAGTACTTC. Protein sequence: CAISGDRPYEQYF.

This chain joins TRBV11-3 and TRBJ2-1; 8 nucleotides agree with TRBD2. The CDR3 length is 16 residues. Germline V gene sequence: CDR1 SGHNT, CDR2 YENEEA. The trim removed 6 bases at V and 0 bases at J, leaving 7 bases unmatched. Here the CDR3 reads CASSLAGTRSYNEQFF. CDR3 in DNA: TGTGCCAGCAGTCTAGCGGGCACCCGCTCCTACAATGAGCAGTTCTTC. Full variable domain (missing parts from reference TRBV11-3 and TRBJ2-1): EAGVVQSPRYKIIEKKQPVAFWCNPISGHNTLYWYLQNLGQGPELLIRYENEEAVDDSQLPKDRFSAERLKGVDSTLKIQPAELGDSAVYLCASSLAGTRSYNEQFFGPGTRLTVL.

This clone was found a few times. The genes are TRBV4-3 and TRBJ1-2; 10 bases align to TRBD1. V lost 2 bases and J lost 5; bases outside the gene matches: 5. Germline V gene lookup returns CDR1 LGHNA and CDR2 YSLEER. This CDR3 has 15 amino acids. CDR3 DNA: TGCGCCAGCAGCCAACGGACAGGGGGAGGGTATGGCTACACCTTC. It is translated as CASSQRTGGGYGYTF.

Comments on this clone: The sample holds other DNA sequences that translate to the same CDR3. The chain employs TRBV7-2 and TRBJ2-1; no clear D gene. Germline-derived CDR1 and CDR2 are SGHTA and FQGNSA. Trimming took 3 bases from V and 0 from J, leaving 6 bases between them. The CDR3 totals 14 residues. The CDR3 loop is CASSLRFSYNEQFF. The CDR3 nucleotides read TGTGCCAGCAGCTTGAGGTTCTCCTACAATGAGCAGTTCTTC. The full variable domain, rest sourced from reference TRBV7-2 and TRBJ2-1, is GAGVSQSPSNKVTEKGKDVELRCDPISGHTALYWYRQSLGQGLEFLIYFQGNSAPDKSGLPSDRFSAERTGGSVSTLTIQRTQQEDSAVYLCASSLRFSYNEQFFGPGTRLTVL.

This clone has only a few counts. This chain connects TRBV28 to TRBJ2-3, with D uncertain. Trimming cost V 4 bases and J 1 base, with 15 bases left between them. Germline values: CDR1 MDHEN, CDR2 SYDVKM. The CDR3 has 16 residues. Written as DNA, the CDR3 is TGTGCCAGCAGTTCCGTGAGCTGGAGTGGCACAGATACGCAGTATTTT. It specifies CASSSVSWSGTDTQYF. The variable domain in full, completed from reference TRBV28 and TRBJ2-3, reads DVKVTQSSRYLVKRTGEKVFLECVQDMDHENMFWYRQDPGLGLRLIYFSYDVKMKEKGDIPEGYSVSREKKERFSLILESASTNQTSMYLCASSSVSWSGTDTQYFGPGTRLTVL.

A few counts support this clone. The chain recombines TRBV25-1 with TRBJ1-2, with 8 bases lining up with TRBD1. This CDR3 is 13 amino acids long. V was clipped by 6 bases and J by 3 bases; unmatched bases: 3. Germline CDR1 and CDR2: MGHDK and SYGVNS. CDR3 in DNA: TGTGCCAGCAGGGGGACAGGATACTATGGCTACACCTTC. It is translated as CASRGTGYYGYTF.

The V gene is TRBV15, the J gene TRBJ2-5; D call uncertain. This CDR3 is 16 amino acids long. Per the germline V gene, CDR1 is LNHNV and CDR2 is YYDKDF (reference sequence). The V and J ends lost 0 bases and 2 bases respectively, with 13 bases between them. The CDR3 loop reads CATSRDHRRVQETQYF. CDR3 sequence (DNA): TGTGCCACCAGCAGAGATCACCGACGCGTACAAGAGACCCAGTACTTC.

This clone showed up just a few times. The chain carries TRBV7-3 and TRBJ2-5, with 8 bases fitting TRBD1. Germline assignment: CDR1 SGHTA and CDR2 FQGTGA. This CDR3 region has 13 residues. V shed 4 bases and J 5 bases; nucleotides not matched to a gene: 3. The DNA for the CDR3 is TGTGCCAGCAGCTCAGGGGGCCGGGAGACCCAGTACTTC. It codes for CASSSGGRETQYF.

V is TRBV27 and J is TRBJ1-2; TRBD1 matches at 8 bases. Germline trimming cut 5 bases from V and 8 bases from J; bases unmatched to any gene: 13. The CDR3 has 15 amino acids. Germline CDR1 reads MNHEY; CDR2 reads SMNVEV (reference sequence). The CDR3 DNA reads TGTGCCAGCAGTAGCCGGGACAGGTCAATGGGGGGCTACACCTTC. Its translation is CASSSRDRSMGGYTF.

This clone was counted between two and nine times. The chain couples TRBV7-2 to TRBJ2-7; TRBD1 matches at 8 bases. J lost 2 bases, V lost 5 bases, and 8 bases had no gene match. CDR1 and CDR2 from the germline V gene are SGHTA and FQGNSA. The CDR3 consists of 15 residues. The CDR3 spells CASSVAGRGPYEQYF. For the CDR3, the DNA is TGTGCCAGCAGCGTCGCTGGCAGGGGGCCCTACGAGCAGTACTTC.

As to this clone: The sample contains more than one DNA sequence encoding this CDR3. This rearrangement joins TRBV7-8 to TRBJ2-7; D not certain. The CDR3 consists of 12 residues. V shed 0 bases and J shed 7 bases, with 7 bases lying between them. The germline V gene encodes CDR1 SGHVS and CDR2 FQNEAQ. This chain's CDR3 is CASSLARREQYF. The CDR3 bases are TGTGCCAGCAGCTTAGCGCGGCGGGAGCAGTACTTC.

The sample holds a few counts of this clone. The chain employs TRBV7-2 and TRBJ2-2; D unresolved. The CDR3 extends over 12 amino acids. Trimming shortened V by 1 base and J by 7 bases, and 4 bases separated the two germline ends. Germline loops: CDR1 SGHTA, CDR2 FQGNSA. As DNA, the CDR3 is TGTGCCAGCAGCTTAGAGGTCGGGGAGCTGTTTTTT. This codes for CASSLEVGELFF. The entire variable domain, with the rest obtained from reference TRBV7-2 and TRBJ2-2, is as follows: GAGVSQSPSNKVTEKGKDVELRCDPISGHTALYWYRQSLGQGLEFLIYFQGNSAPDKSGLPSDRFSAERTGGSVSTLTIQRTQQEDSAVYLCASSLEVGELFFGEGSRLTVL.

In its sample, this clone was seen a few times. This sequence joins TRBV5-6 and TRBJ1-6; 8 bases are a match to TRBD1. Losses at the gene ends were 2 bases for V and 7 bases for J; bases not matched to a gene: 5. Germline CDR1 reads SGHDT; CDR2 reads YYEEEE. CDR3 length: 15 residues. As DNA, the CDR3 is TGTGCCAGCAGCTTTGTGGGACAGGTGAATTCACCCCTCCACTTT. Protein product: CASSFVGQVNSPLHF.

The chain carries TRBV5-1 and TRBJ1-1; D ambiguous. Germline lookup yields CDR1 SGHRS and CDR2 YFSETQ. CDR3 length: 14 residues. V shed 0 bases and J shed 5 bases, with 11 bases lying between them. DNA of the CDR3: TGCGCCAGCAGCTTGGACCTCCCGAAGACTGAAGCTTTCTTT. Its protein product is CASSLDLPKTEAFF. The full variable domain, with the rest looked up from reference TRBV5-1 and TRBJ1-1, is KAGVTQTPRYLIKTRGQQVTLSCSPISGHRSVSWYQQTPGQGLQFLFEYFSETQRNKGNFPGRFSGRQFSNSRSEMNVSTLELGDSALYLCASSLDLPKTEAFFGQGTRLTVV.

The sample holds one count of this clone. The chain couples TRBV6-6 to TRBJ1-6, with D uncertain. This CDR3 region has 15 residues. V was clipped by 6 bases and J by 7 bases, with 16 bases between them. Germline V gene lookup returns CDR1 MNHNY and CDR2 SVGAGI (reference sequence). The CDR3 loop is CASRSRGLGNSPLHF. For the CDR3, the DNA is TGTGCCAGCAGGTCACGGGGTCTGGGGAATTCACCCCTCCACTTT.

The rearrangement uses TRBV28 and TRBJ2-3; the D is unclear. The CDR3 loop spans 14 amino acids. Trimming removed 5 bases at V and 1 base at J, with 10 bases between. Germline V gives CDR1 MDHEN, CDR2 SYDVKM. The CDR3 sequence is CASSLTPGTDTQYF. The CDR3 nucleotides read TGTGCCAGCAGTCTGACTCCCGGCACAGATACGCAGTATTTT.

The chain uses TRBV4-2 and TRBJ2-5; 14 positions match TRBD2. This CDR3 spans 16 amino acids. Germline V gives CDR1 LGHNA, CDR2 YNFKEQ. V shed 3 bases and J 11 bases; nucleotides not matched to a gene: 11. The CDR3 sequence: CASSHAGTSGSSVQYF. CDR3 nucleotides: TGTGCCAGCAGCCACGCAGGGACTAGCGGGAGTTCGGTGCAGTACTTC.

In this sample, this clone turned up a few times. The chain couples TRBV25-1 to TRBJ1-5; 7 positions match TRBD1. After removal of 3 bases from V and 7 bases from J, the junction contained 3 bases not matched to a gene. Germline values: CDR1 MGHDK, CDR2 SYGVNS. This CDR3 has 13 amino acids. The CDR3 protein is CASSDRDSQPQHF. The CDR3 DNA follows: TGTGCCAGCAGTGACCGGGACAGCCAGCCCCAGCATTTT. Combining the CDR3 with reference TRBV25-1 and TRBJ1-5 gives the whole variable domain EADIYQTPRYLVIGTGKKITLECSQTMGHDKMYWYQQDPGMELHLIHYSYGVNSTEKGDLSSESTVSRIRTEHFPLTLESARPSHTSQYLCASSDRDSQPQHFGDGTRLSIL.

This chain joins TRBV7-9 and TRBJ1-2; a weak D match, TRBD1 (6 bases). Germline CDR1 reads SEHNR; CDR2 reads FQNEAQ (reference sequence). Trimming pared 3 bases from V and 3 bases from J, leaving 17 bases between. There are 16 residues in the CDR3. The CDR3 here is CASSFVGVNRDYGYTF. In nucleotides, the CDR3 is TGTGCCAGCAGCTTTGTAGGGGTGAACAGGGACTATGGCTACACCTTC.

Only a few counts were recorded for this clone. The chain combines TRBV7-3 with TRBJ2-6, with TRBD1 as a possible D gene (6 bases). The CDR3 contains 15 residues. CDR1 is SGHTA and CDR2 is FQGTGA in the germline V gene. V was cut by 4 bases and J by 4 bases, with 11 bases left in between. CDR3 DNA: TGTGCCAGCAGCTCCCCAGGGGCCGGGGCCAACGTCCTGACTTTC. It yields the protein CASSSPGAGANVLTF.